This TCR beta chain was recovered during a study of cytomegalovirus exposure and HLA in healthy donors. PCR amplification relied on 60 Vbeta primers (plus 13 Jbeta primers). The repertoire was sequenced with immunoSEQ multiplex PCR; TCRdb's copy has only in-frame clones and lacks some. The sample includes over 100,000 clones, approximately 64% of them seen just once. The CDR3 is made up of 14 amino acids. Germline-derived CDR1 and CDR2 are SNHLY and FYNNEI. The V and J ends lost 4 bases and 5 bases, in that order; junction bases with no gene match: 3. The sequence came from a middle-aged woman in good health and CMV-seronegative. The sequenced sample was PBMCs. The rearrangement links TRBV2 to TRBJ1-5; TRBD1 matches 9 bases. Written as DNA, the CDR3 is TGTGCCAGCAGTGGGACAGGGGATTATCAGCCCCAGCATTTT. As protein: CASSGTGDYQPQHF.